This TCR beta chain was identified in a study of CD8+ T cells in alopecia areata. Treatment: oral pan-JAK inhibitor, 5-10 mg twice daily. Once RNA had been extracted, it was reverse transcribed into cDNA to act as the sequencing template. Profiling relied on immunoSEQ multiplex PCR, and the TCRdb table lists in-frame clones only, not all of them. The table shows about 190,000 clones, with about three fifths occurring only once. Only one count was recorded for this clone. The source material was CD4+ T cells sorted from blood, sampled at week 4, from a patient treated with tofacitinib. The sequence was collected from a human donor with alopecia areata.

The CDR3 reads CSVALQGGSNQPQHF. In DNA, the CDR3 is TGCAGCGTTGCTTTGCAGGGGGGAAGCAATCAGCCCCAGCATTTT. V is TRBV29-1 and J is TRBJ1-5; 7 bases are shared with TRBD1. The V segment lost 4 bases and the J segment 1 base; nucleotides outside the gene matches: 7. The CDR3 covers 15 residues. In germline, CDR1 is SQVTM, CDR2 ANQGSEA.